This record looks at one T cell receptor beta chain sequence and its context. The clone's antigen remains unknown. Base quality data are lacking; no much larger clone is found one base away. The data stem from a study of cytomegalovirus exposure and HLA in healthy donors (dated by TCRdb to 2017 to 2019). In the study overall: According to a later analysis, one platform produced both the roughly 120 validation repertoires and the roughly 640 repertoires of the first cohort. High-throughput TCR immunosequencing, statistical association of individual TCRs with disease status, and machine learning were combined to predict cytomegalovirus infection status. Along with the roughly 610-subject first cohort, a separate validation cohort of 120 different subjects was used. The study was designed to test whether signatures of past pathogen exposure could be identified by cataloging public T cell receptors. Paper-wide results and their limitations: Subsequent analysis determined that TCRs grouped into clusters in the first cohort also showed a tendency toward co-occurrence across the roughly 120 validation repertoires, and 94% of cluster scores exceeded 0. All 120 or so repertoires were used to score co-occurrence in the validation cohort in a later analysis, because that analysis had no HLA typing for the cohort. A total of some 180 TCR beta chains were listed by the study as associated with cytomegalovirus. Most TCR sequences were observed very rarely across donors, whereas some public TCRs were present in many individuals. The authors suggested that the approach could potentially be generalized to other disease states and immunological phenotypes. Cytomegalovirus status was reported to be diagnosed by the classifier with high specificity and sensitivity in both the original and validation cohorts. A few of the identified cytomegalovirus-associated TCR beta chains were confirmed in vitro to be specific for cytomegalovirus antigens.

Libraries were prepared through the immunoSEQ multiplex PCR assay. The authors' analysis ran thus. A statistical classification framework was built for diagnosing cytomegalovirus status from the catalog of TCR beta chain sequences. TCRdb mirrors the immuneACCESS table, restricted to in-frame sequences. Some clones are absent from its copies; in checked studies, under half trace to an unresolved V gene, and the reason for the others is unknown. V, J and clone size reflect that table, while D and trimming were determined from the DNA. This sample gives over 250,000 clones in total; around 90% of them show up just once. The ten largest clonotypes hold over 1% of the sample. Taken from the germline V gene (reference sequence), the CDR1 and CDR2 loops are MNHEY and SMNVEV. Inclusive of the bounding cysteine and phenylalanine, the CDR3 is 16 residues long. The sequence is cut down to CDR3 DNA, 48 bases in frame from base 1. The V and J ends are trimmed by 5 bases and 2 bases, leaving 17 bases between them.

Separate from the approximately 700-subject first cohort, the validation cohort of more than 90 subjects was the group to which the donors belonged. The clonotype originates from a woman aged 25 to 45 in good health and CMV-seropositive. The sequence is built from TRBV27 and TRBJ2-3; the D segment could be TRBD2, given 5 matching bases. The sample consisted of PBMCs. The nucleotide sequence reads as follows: TGTGCCAGCAGTGCTCAGCGGAAATTAGTCACAGATACGCAGTATTTT. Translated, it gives CASSAQRKLVTDTQYF.